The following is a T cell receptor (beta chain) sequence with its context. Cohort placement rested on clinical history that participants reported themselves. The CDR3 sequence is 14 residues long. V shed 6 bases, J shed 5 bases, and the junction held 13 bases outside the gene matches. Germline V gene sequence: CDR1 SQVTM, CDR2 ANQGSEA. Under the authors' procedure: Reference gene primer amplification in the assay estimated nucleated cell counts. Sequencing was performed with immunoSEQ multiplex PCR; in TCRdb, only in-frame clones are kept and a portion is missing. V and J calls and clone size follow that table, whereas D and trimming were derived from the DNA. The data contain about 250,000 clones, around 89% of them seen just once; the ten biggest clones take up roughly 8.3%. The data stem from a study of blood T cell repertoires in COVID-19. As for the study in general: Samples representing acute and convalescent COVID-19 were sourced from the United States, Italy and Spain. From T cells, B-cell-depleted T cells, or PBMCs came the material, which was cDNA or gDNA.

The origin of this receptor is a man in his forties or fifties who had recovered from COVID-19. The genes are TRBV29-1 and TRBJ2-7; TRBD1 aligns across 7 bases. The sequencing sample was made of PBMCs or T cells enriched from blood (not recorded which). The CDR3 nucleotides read TGCAGCGTCAAGTCCATGACAGGGAACGACGAGCAGTACTTC. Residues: CSVKSMTGNDEQYF.